Listed here are 8 T cell receptor beta chains from one sample, sequenced in a study of blood T cell repertoires in COVID-19. Method: immunoSEQ multiplex PCR; TCRdb's copy keeps in-frame clones and lacks some. This sample has fewer than 350,000 clones; about 89% occur once, and the top ten carry roughly 5%. The sample comprised peripheral blood. The origin of the receptors is a man in his forties with acute or convalescent COVID-19.

The chain uses TRBV24-1 and TRBJ2-7, with 8 bases identical to TRBD2. Germline lookup yields CDR1 KGHDR and CDR2 SFDVKD. Trimming removed 9 bases from V and 3 bases from J; junction bases left unmatched: 15. The CDR3 has 16 residues. CDR3 in amino acids: CATPNWLTGTSYEQYF. CDR3 bases: TGTGCCACCCCAAACTGGCTAACCGGGACTAGCTACGAGCAGTACTTC.

This chain joins TRBV7-8 and TRBJ1-1; weak D call: TRBD1 (6 bases). The CDR3 sequence is 16 residues long. Germline loops: CDR1 SGHVS, CDR2 FQNEAQ. V was cut by 5 bases and J by 0 bases, with 16 bases left in between. The DNA of the CDR3 is TGTGCCAGCAGCCTCGAAAGTGGACAGTTGAACACTGAAGCTTTCTTT. Its translation is CASSLESGQLNTEAFF.

In its sample, this clone was seen once. The CDR3 region is CSVRGSVSYEQYF. DNA for the CDR3: TGCAGCGTTAGGGGGTCGGTCTCCTACGAGCAGTACTTC. The chain is built from TRBV29-1 and TRBJ2-7, with D possibly being TRBD1 (6 bases). This CDR3 contains 13 residues. Per germline, CDR1 SQVTM and CDR2 ANQGSEA. Deletions cut 5 bases from V and 0 bases from J, with 11 bases between.

This clone was seen more than once but under ten times. The CDR3 sequence is CASSYRQGGEKLFF. CDR3 nucleotide sequence: TGTGCCAGCAGCTACAGACAGGGGGGTGAAAAACTGTTTTTT. The chain is built from TRBV3-1 (or the pseudogene TRBV3-2) and TRBJ1-4; 9 bases line up with TRBD1. This CDR3 has 14 amino acids. In germline, CDR1 is LGHDT, CDR2 YNNKEL (reference sequence). V was pared by 5 bases and J by 7 bases, with 5 bases of the junction left unmatched.

The chain has TRBV2 and TRBJ1-5, with 7 nucleotides matching TRBD1. The germline V gene has CDR1 SNHLY and CDR2 FYNNEI. There are 14 residues in the CDR3. V dropped 3 bases and J dropped 7; count of bases not matched to a gene: 6. The CDR3 DNA is TGTGCCAGCAGTGAGGAACAGGGGTTGCAGCCCCAGCATTTT. Residues: CASSEEQGLQPQHF. The full variable domain, in which reference TRBV2 and TRBJ1-5 provide the parts outside the CDR3, is EPEVTQTPSHQVTQMGQEVILRCVPISNHLYFYWYRQILGQKVEFLVSFYNNEISEKSEIFDDQFSVERPDGSNFTLKIRSTKLEDSAMYFCASSEEQGLQPQHFGDGTRLSIL.

The chain carries TRBV29-1 and TRBJ1-2; D is possibly TRBD1 (5 bases). The CDR3 totals 12 residues. The V and J ends lost 6 bases and 4 bases respectively, with 12 bases between them. The V gene's germline CDR1 is SQVTM and CDR2 ANQGSEA. CDR3 residues: CSVADSVYGYTF. The CDR3 DNA follows: TGCAGCGTCGCTGACAGCGTCTATGGCTACACCTTC.

The genes are TRBV13 and TRBJ2-7; 9 nucleotides agree with TRBD1. J was trimmed by 7 bases and V by 2 bases; bases with no gene match: 12. CDR1 PRHDT and CDR2 FYEKMQ come from the germline V gene (reference sequence). The CDR3 is 16 residues long. The CDR3 DNA follows: TGTGCCAGCAGCTTACTTCCGGGACAGGGAACTCAAGAGCAGTACTTC. It yields the protein CASSLLPGQGTQEQYF.

The rearrangement uses TRBV6-1 and TRBJ2-1; D not resolved. Germline assignment: CDR1 MNHNS and CDR2 SASEGT. V was trimmed by 2 bases and J by 7 bases, leaving 9 bases between them. The CDR3 loop spans 13 amino acids. In DNA, the CDR3 is TGTGCCAGCAGTGAAAGTAGAGTTAATGAGCAGTTCTTC. This encodes CASSESRVNEQFF.